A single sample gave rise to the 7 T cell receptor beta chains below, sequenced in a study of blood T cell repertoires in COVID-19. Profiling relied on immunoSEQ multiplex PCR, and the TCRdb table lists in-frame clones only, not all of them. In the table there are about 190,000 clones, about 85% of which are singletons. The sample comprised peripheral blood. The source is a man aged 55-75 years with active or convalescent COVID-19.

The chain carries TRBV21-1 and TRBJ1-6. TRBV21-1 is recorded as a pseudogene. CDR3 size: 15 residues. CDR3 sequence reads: CASSASVRRGSPLHF. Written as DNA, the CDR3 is TGTGCCAGCAGCGCCTCGGTCAGGAGGGGTTCACCCCTCCACTTT.

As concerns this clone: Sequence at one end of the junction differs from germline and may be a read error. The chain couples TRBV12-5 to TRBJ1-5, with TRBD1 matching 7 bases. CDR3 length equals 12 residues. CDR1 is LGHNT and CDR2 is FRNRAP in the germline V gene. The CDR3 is CASGLSTGVGAF. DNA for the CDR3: TGTGCTAGTGGTTTGTCCACAGGGGTAGGAGCTTTT.

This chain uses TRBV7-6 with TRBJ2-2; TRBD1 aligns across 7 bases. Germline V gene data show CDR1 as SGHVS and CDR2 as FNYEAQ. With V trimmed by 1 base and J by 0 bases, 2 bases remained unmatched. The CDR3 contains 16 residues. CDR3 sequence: CASSLGGQTNTGELFF. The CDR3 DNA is TGTGCCAGCAGCTTAGGGGGACAGACGAACACCGGGGAGCTGTTTTTT.

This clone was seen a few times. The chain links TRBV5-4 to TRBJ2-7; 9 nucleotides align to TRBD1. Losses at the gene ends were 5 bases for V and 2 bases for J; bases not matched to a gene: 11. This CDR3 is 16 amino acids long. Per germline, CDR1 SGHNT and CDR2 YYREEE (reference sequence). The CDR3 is CASSHPGQGLTYEQYF. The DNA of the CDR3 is TGTGCCAGCAGTCATCCAGGACAGGGGTTAACCTACGAGCAGTACTTC.

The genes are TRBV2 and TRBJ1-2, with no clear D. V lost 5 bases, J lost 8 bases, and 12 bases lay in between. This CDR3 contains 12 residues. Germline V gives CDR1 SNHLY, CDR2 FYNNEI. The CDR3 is CASSPDGRGYTF. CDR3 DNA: TGTGCCAGCAGTCCGGACGGGAGGGGCTACACCTTC.

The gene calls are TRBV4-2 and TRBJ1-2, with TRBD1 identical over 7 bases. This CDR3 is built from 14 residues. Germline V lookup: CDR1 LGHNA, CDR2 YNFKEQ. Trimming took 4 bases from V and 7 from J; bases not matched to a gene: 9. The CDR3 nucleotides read TGTGCCAGCAGCCTACCGACAGGGCTTCGTGGCTACACCTTC. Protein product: CASSLPTGLRGYTF.

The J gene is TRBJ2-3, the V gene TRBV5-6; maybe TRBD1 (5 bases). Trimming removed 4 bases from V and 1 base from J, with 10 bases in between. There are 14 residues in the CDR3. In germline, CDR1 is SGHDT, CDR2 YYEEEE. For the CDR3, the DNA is TGTGCCAGCAGCAGGGGCTCAGGCACAGATACGCAGTATTTT. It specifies CASSRGSGTDTQYF. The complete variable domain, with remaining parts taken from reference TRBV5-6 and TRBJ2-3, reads DAGVTQSPTHLIKTRGQQVTLRCSPKSGHDTVSWYQQALGQGPQFIFQYYEEEERQRGNFPDRFSGHQFPNYSSELNVNALLLGDSALYLCASSRGSGTDTQYFGPGTRLTVL.